The rows below give T cell receptor beta chains drawn from one sample of a study of identical twins. One entry per CDR3 protein, called by TCRdb with MiXCR from the 5' RACE reads. The sample has around 450,000 distinct CDR3 sequences; over 12% are singletons. The same sample was also studied in work on yellow fever vaccine responses in identical twins.

The sequencing sample was made of CD4+ T cells sorted from blood. Source of these receptors: a woman younger than 30 in good health. Both conserved end residues are trimmed from each CDR3.

v_gene: TRBV11-2; CDR3aa: ASSIRGGGLASPYTQY
v_gene: TRBV7-8; CDR3aa: ASSPRDRGFRGEQY
v_gene: TRBV24-1; CDR3aa: ATRGRDTEAF
v_gene: TRBV20-1; CDR3aa: SAANRGMDIQY
v_gene: TRBV3-1; CDR3aa: ASSQDAGSGYT
v_gene: TRBV10-2; CDR3aa: ASKLAGAYEQY
v_gene: TRBV20-1; CDR3aa: SARAGAEQY
v_gene: TRBV10-1; CDR3aa: ASSESTTGTYNEQF
v_gene: TRBV24-1; CDR3aa: ATSDVQQVHGDTQY
v_gene: TRBV5-1; CDR3aa: ASSLAATSYNEQF
v_gene: TRBV4-1; CDR3aa: ASSQGGNPHNEQF
v_gene: TRBV10-3; CDR3aa: AIRGVGQESDTQY
v_gene: TRBV5-1; CDR3aa: ASSMTGSPIPTQY
v_gene: TRBV7-3; CDR3aa: ASSPLAGGGDGTQY
v_gene: TRBV27; CDR3aa: ASSYRHEQY
v_gene: TRBV28; CDR3aa: ASSPQTGGADYGYT
v_gene: TRBV7-2; CDR3aa: ASSRAGWLNYT
v_gene: TRBV7-2; CDR3aa: ASSAGVVGYEQY
v_gene: TRBV27; CDR3aa: ASSLAGPNTEAF
v_gene: TRBV7-9; CDR3aa: GVETQY
v_gene: TRBV7-2; CDR3aa: ASSLRTGDQPQH
v_gene: TRBV4-2; CDR3aa: ASSQDLAGWASDPYNEQF
v_gene: TRBV10-3; CDR3aa: ATTSGRAGETQY
v_gene: TRBV11-1; CDR3aa: ASSLEQRGSYNEQF
v_gene: TRBV12-3/TRBV12-4; CDR3aa: ASRKGPGETQY
v_gene: TRBV6-1; CDR3aa: ASSEWGEQY